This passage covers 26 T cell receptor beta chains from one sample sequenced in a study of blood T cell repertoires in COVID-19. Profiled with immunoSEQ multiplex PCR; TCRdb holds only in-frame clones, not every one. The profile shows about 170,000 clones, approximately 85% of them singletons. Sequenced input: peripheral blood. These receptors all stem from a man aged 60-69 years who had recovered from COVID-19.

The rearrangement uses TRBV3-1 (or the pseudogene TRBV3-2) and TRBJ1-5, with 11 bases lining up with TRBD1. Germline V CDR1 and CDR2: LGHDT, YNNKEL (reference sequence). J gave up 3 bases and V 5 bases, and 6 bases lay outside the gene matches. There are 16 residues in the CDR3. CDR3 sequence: CASSYGTGGLNQPQHF. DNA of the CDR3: TGTGCCAGCAGCTACGGGACAGGGGGTCTCAATCAGCCCCAGCATTTT.

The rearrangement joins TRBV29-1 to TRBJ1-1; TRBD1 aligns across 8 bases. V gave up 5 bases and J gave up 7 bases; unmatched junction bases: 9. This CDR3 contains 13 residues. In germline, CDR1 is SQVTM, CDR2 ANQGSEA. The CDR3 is CSVQLRGHGEAFF. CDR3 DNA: TGCAGCGTTCAGCTCAGGGGGCATGGTGAAGCTTTCTTT.

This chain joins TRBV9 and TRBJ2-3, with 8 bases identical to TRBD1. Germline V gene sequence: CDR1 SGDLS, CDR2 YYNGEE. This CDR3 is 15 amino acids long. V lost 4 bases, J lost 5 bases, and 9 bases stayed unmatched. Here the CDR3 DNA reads TGTGCCAGCAGCCCTCTTGGACAGGGCGGAGATACGCAGTATTTT. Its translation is CASSPLGQGGDTQYF.

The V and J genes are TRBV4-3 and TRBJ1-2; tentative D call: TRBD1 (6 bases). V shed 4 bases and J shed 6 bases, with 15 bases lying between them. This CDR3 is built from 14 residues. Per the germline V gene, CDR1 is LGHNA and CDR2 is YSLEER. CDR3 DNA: TGCGCCAGCAGCCCCCGAGGGAAGGGGGATGGCTACACCTTC. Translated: CASSPRGKGDGYTF.

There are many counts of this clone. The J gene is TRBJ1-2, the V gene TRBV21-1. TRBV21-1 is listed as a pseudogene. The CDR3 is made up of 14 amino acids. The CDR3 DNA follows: TGTGCCAGCAGCAAAGATTGCGCTAACTATGGCTACACCTTC. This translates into CASSKDCANYGYTF.

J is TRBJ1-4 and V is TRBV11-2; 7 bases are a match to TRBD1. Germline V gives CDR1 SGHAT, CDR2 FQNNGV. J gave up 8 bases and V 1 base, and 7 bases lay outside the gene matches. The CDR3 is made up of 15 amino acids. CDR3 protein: CASSLATGLGEKLFF. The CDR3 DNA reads TGTGCCAGCAGCTTAGCGACAGGGTTGGGGGAAAAACTGTTTTTT.

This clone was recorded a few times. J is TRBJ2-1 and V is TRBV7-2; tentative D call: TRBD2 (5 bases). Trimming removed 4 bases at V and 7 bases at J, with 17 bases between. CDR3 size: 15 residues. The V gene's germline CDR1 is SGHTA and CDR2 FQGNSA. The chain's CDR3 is CASSSPGRGLNEQFF. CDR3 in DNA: TGTGCCAGCAGCTCCCCAGGTCGGGGTTTGAATGAGCAGTTCTTC.

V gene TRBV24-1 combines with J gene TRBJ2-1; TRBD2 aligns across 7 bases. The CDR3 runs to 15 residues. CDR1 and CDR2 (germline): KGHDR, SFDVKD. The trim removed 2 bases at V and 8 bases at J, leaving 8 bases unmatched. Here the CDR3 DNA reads TGTGCCACCAGTGATTGGGGGGGAACTTTCGATGAGCAGTTCTTC. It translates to CATSDWGGTFDEQFF.

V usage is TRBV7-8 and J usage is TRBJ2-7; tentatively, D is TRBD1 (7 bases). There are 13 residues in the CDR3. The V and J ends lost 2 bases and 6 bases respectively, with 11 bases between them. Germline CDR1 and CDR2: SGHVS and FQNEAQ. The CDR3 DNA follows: TGTGCCAGCAGCTTAAGACAGGGAGGCGAGCAGTACTTC. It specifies CASSLRQGGEQYF.

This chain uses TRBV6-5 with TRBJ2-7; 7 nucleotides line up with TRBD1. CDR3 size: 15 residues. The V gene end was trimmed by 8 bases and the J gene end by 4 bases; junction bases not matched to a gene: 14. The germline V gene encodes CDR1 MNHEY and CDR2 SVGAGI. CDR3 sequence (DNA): TGTGCCAGCCATCCTACGGGACAGACTATTTACGAGCAGTACTTC. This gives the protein CASHPTGQTIYEQYF.

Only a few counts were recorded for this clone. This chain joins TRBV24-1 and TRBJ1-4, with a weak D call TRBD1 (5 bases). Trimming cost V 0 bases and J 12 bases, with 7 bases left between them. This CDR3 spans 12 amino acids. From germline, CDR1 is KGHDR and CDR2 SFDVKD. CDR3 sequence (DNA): TGTGCCACCAGTGATTTGGCGGGACAACTGTTTTTT. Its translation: CATSDLAGQLFF.

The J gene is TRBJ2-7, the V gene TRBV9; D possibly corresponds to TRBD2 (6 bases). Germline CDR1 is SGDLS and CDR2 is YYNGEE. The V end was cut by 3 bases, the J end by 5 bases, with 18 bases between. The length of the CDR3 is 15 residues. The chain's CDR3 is CASSERHGGRHEQYF. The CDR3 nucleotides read TGTGCCAGCAGCGAGAGGCACGGAGGGAGACACGAGCAGTACTTC.

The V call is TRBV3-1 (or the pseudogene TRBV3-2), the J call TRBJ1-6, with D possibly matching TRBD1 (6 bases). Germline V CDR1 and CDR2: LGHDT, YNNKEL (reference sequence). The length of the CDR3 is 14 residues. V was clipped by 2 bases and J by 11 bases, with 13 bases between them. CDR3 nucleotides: TGTGCCAGCAGCCAAATTCAGGGGTCGGCACCCCTCCACTTT. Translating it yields CASSQIQGSAPLHF.

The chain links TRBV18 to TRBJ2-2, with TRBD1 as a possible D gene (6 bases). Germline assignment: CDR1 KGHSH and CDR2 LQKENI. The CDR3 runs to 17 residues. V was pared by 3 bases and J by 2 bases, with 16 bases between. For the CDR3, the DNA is TGTGCCAGCTCACCTCCCTCGGCAGGGGCTAACACCGGGGAGCTGTTTTTT. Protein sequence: CASSPPSAGANTGELFF.

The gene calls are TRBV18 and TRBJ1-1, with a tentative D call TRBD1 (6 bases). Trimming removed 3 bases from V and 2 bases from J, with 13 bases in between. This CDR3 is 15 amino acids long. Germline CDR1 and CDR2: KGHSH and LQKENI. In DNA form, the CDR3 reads TGTGCCAGCTCACCCCGGGACAACCGAAACACTGAAGCTTTCTTT. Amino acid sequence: CASSPRDNRNTEAFF.

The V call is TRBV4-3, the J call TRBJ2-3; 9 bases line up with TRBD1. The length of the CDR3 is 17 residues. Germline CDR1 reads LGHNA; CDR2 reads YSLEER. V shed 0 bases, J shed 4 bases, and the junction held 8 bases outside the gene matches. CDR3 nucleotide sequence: TGCGCCAGCAGCCAAGAATTTAGGACAGGGGTTTCAGATACGCAGTATTTT. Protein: CASSQEFRTGVSDTQYF.

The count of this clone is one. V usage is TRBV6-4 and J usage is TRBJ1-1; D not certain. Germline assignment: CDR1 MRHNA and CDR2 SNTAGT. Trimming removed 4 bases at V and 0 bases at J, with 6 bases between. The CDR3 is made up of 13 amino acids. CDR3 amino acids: CASSVRVNTEAFF. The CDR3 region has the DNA TGTGCCAGCAGTGTACGAGTGAACACTGAAGCTTTCTTT.

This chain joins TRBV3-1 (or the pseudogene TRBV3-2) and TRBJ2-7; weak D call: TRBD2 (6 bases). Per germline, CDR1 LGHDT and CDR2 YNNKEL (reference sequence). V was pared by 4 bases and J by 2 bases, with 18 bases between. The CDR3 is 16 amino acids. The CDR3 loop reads CASSPVLGGGAYEQYF. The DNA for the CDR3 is TGTGCCAGCAGCCCCGTGTTGGGGGGTGGGGCCTACGAGCAGTACTTC.

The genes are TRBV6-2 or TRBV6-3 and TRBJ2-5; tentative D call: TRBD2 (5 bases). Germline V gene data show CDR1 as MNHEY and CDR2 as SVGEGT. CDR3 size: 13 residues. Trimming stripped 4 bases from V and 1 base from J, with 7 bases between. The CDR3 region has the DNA TGTGCCAGCAGTTTCGGGGTCCAAGAGACCCAGTACTTC. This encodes CASSFGVQETQYF.

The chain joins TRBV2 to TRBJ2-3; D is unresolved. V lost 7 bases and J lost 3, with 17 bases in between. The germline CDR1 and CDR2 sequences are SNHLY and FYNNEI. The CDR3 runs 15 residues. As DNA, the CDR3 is TGTGCCAGCAACCCCTCTAGTATAGGTACAGATACGCAGTATTTT. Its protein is CASNPSSIGTDTQYF.

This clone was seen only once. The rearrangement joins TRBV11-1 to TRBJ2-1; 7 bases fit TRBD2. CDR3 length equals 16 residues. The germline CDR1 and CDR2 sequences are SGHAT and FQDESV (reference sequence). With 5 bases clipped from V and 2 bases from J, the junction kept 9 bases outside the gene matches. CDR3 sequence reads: CASSPQGRGAYNEQFF. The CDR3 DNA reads TGTGCCAGCAGCCCCCAGGGACGGGGGGCCTACAATGAGCAGTTCTTC.

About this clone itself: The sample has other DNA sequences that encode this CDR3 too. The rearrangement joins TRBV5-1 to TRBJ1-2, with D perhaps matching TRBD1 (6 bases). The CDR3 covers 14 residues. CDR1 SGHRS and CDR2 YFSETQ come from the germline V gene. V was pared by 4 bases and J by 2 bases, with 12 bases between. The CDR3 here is CASSPRTDNYGYTF. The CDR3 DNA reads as TGCGCCAGCAGCCCCAGGACAGACAACTATGGCTACACCTTC.

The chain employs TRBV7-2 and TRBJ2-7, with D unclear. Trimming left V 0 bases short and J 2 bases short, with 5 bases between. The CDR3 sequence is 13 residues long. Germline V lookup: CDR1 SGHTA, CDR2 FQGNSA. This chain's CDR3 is CASSLAFAYEQYF. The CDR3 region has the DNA TGTGCCAGCAGCTTAGCCTTCGCCTACGAGCAGTACTTC.

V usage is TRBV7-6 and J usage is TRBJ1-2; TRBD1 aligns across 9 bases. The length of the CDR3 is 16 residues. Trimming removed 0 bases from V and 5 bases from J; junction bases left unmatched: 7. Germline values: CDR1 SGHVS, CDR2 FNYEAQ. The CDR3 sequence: CASSLAGDRDGYGYTF. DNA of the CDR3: TGTGCCAGCAGCTTAGCGGGGGACAGGGATGGATATGGCTACACCTTC.

This CDR3 is CASSLTGRGNTEAFF. CDR3 in DNA: TGTGCCAGCAGCTTAACGGGTAGGGGGAACACTGAAGCTTTCTTT. The V gene is TRBV7-3, the J gene TRBJ1-1, with a possible D match to TRBD1 (5 bases). This CDR3 is 15 amino acids long. The V end lost 0 bases, the J end lost 1 base, and 9 bases lay between the germline ends. From germline, CDR1 is SGHTA and CDR2 FQGTGA.

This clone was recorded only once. The CDR3 here is CASSQDRLLMLETQYF. As DNA, the CDR3 is TGCGCCAGCAGCCAAGATCGACTCCTGATGCTGGAGACCCAGTACTTC. The gene calls are TRBV4-1 and TRBJ2-5; D call uncertain. In germline, CDR1 is MGHRA, CDR2 YSYEKL. CDR3 length: 16 amino acids. Trimming shortened V by 0 bases and J by 5 bases, and 16 bases separated the two germline ends.